The 15 T cell receptor beta chains below come from one sample, sequenced in a study of T cells after yellow fever vaccination. TCRdb redid the calling of the 5' RACE reads with MiXCR, one entry per CDR3 protein. The sample holds around 100,000 distinct CDR3 sequences; 5.8% are singletons and the top ten take about 38%. The material sequenced was CD8+ T cells sorted from PBMCs, taken 10 days after the yellow fever booster vaccination. Source of these receptors: a man younger than 35 who received the YFV17D yellow fever vaccine.

CDR3 amino acids: CASSEGDNTEAFF. The CDR3 DNA reads as TGTGCCAGCAGTGAGGGGGACAACACTGAAGCTTTCTTT. This chain uses TRBV2 with TRBJ1-1, with TRBD1 as a possible D gene (5 bases). Trimming removed 3 bases from V and 2 bases from J, with 7 bases in between. The CDR3 extends over 13 amino acids. Germline loops: CDR1 SNHLY, CDR2 FYNNEI.

This clonotype showed up many times. The rearrangement joins TRBV29-1 to TRBJ2-3; D possibly corresponds to TRBD2 (6 bases). Trimming took 2 bases from V and 8 from J, leaving 14 bases between them. Germline V gene lookup returns CDR1 SQVTM and CDR2 ANQGSEA. The CDR3 contains 13 residues. The DNA of the CDR3 is TGCAGCGTTGAAACGGAGGCCGGGGGTACGCAGTATTTT. This codes for CSVETEAGGTQYF.

This clonotype has only a few counts. The J gene is TRBJ1-5, the V gene TRBV15; 7 nucleotides align to TRBD1. The CDR3 runs to 14 residues. The ends lost 7 bases at V and 3 bases at J; junction bases unmatched: 6. From germline, CDR1 is LNHNV and CDR2 YYDKDF (reference sequence). CDR3 residues: CATTPDRNNQPQHF. DNA for the CDR3: TGTGCCACCACTCCGGACAGGAACAATCAGCCCCAGCATTTT.

The sample holds a few counts of this clonotype. The CDR3 here is CSARVEAGVEQFF. In nucleotides, the CDR3 is TGCAGTGCTAGAGTCGAGGCGGGGGTAGAGCAGTTCTTC. The V call is TRBV20-1, the J call TRBJ2-1, with TRBD2 matching over 7 bases. The junction had 7 bases not matched to a gene; V was cut back by 1 base and J by 10 bases. Per germline, CDR1 DFQATT and CDR2 SNEGSKA (reference sequence). This CDR3 has 13 amino acids.

The chain carries TRBV6-2 or TRBV6-3 and TRBJ2-1, with D perhaps given as TRBD1 or TRBD2 (6 bases each). V lost 4 bases and J lost 9, with 10 bases in between. The germline gives CDR1 MNHEY, CDR2 SVGEGT. There are 12 residues in the CDR3. Here the CDR3 DNA reads TGTGCCAGCAGTTGGAAGGGGGGTGAGCAGTTCTTC. Residues: CASSWKGGEQFF.

This clonotype showed up just a few times. CDR3 amino acids: CASSLGRTGEQYF. In DNA, the CDR3 is TGTGCCAGCAGCTTGGGCAGGACCGGAGAGCAGTACTTC. V and J are TRBV5-4 and TRBJ2-7, with D uncertain. CDR1 and CDR2 (germline): SGHNT, YYREEE (reference sequence). The CDR3 is made up of 13 amino acids. V was clipped by 0 bases and J by 7 bases, with 11 bases between them.

In this sample, this clonotype turned up a few times. This chain connects TRBV4-1 to TRBJ2-7, with 7 bases that match TRBD1. Germline V gene lookup returns CDR1 MGHRA and CDR2 YSYEKL. This CDR3 comprises 16 residues. V trimming: 0 bases; J trimming: 2 bases; junction bases outside the gene matches: 7. The CDR3 DNA reads as TGCGCCAGCAGCCAAGATCGACAGGGTATGCCCTACGAGCAGTACTTC. Residues: CASSQDRQGMPYEQYF.

This clonotype showed up many times. The chain combines TRBV2 with TRBJ2-7; 7 bases map to TRBD1. The V gene end was trimmed by 6 bases and the J gene end by 5 bases; junction bases not matched to a gene: 4. Germline loops: CDR1 SNHLY, CDR2 FYNNEI. CDR3 length: 12 amino acids. The CDR3 loop reads CASRPRGNEQYF. CDR3 in DNA: TGTGCCAGCAGGCCCAGGGGGAACGAGCAGTACTTC.

The rearrangement joins TRBV9 to TRBJ2-5; 7 nucleotides line up with TRBD1. The CDR3 is 17 amino acids. J was trimmed by 0 bases and V by 0 bases; bases with no gene match: 8. Germline CDR1 SGDLS, CDR2 YYNGEE. CDR3: CASSVGSEGAYQETQYF. In DNA, the CDR3 is TGTGCCAGCAGCGTAGGGAGTGAGGGGGCGTACCAAGAGACCCAGTACTTC.

This clonotype occurred a few times. The chain combines TRBV12-3 or TRBV12-4 with TRBJ2-2; tentative D call: TRBD2 (6 bases). The V and J ends lost 7 bases and 4 bases respectively, with 13 bases between them. This CDR3 is 14 amino acids long. The CDR3 DNA follows: TGTGCCAGCACTCCCGCGGGGAGCACCGGGGAGCTGTTTTTT. Amino acids: CASTPAGSTGELFF.

This clonotype was detected many times. CDR3 in DNA: TGTGCCACCAGCCAGGGTGAAGTGACTGAAGCTTTCTTT. Residues: CATSQGEVTEAFF. This chain connects TRBV24-1 to TRBJ1-1; maybe TRBD1 (5 bases). The CDR3 has 13 residues. V was pared by 7 bases and J by 5 bases, with 13 bases between. In germline, CDR1 is KGHDR, CDR2 SFDVKD.

This clonotype was seen a few times. V usage is TRBV5-1 and J usage is TRBJ2-3; tentative D call: TRBD1 (5 bases). Germline CDR1 SGHRS, CDR2 YFSETQ. V was pared by 4 bases and J by 4 bases, with 13 bases between. The CDR3 totals 14 residues. This CDR3 reads CASSNQGAPDTQYF. The CDR3 DNA is TGCGCCAGCAGCAATCAGGGCGCACCAGATACGCAGTATTTT.

The V and J genes are TRBV4-1 and TRBJ2-1, with TRBD2 matching over 11 bases. The ends lost 1 base at V and 9 bases at J; junction bases unmatched: 5. The CDR3 contains 15 residues. Germline V gene data show CDR1 as MGHRA and CDR2 as YSYEKL. The CDR3 DNA follows: TGCGCCAGCAGCCAAGGCCTAGCGGGGGGTATTGAGCAGTTCTTC. Translating gives CASSQGLAGGIEQFF.

With respect to this clonotype: This may stem from a read error, because a much larger clone lies one nucleotide away. The chain combines TRBV7-3 with TRBJ2-3; TRBD1 aligns across 11 bases. The V gene end was trimmed by 6 bases and the J gene end by 3 bases; junction bases not matched to a gene: 5. The CDR3 totals 15 residues. From germline, CDR1 is SGHTA and CDR2 FQGTGA. The CDR3 loop is CASRPGTGGTDTQYF. CDR3 DNA sequence: TGTGCCAGCAGACCCGGGACAGGGGGGACAGATACGCAGTATTTT.

This clonotype has only a few counts. This chain's CDR3 is CASSGSSRGTEAFF. In DNA, the CDR3 is TGCGCCAGCAGTGGCAGCAGTCGAGGCACTGAAGCTTTCTTT. The genes are TRBV10-2 and TRBJ1-1, with D hard to call. Germline V gives CDR1 WSHSY, CDR2 SAAADI. Trimming took off 4 bases at V and 4 bases at J, with 13 bases between the two ends. The CDR3 runs to 14 residues.